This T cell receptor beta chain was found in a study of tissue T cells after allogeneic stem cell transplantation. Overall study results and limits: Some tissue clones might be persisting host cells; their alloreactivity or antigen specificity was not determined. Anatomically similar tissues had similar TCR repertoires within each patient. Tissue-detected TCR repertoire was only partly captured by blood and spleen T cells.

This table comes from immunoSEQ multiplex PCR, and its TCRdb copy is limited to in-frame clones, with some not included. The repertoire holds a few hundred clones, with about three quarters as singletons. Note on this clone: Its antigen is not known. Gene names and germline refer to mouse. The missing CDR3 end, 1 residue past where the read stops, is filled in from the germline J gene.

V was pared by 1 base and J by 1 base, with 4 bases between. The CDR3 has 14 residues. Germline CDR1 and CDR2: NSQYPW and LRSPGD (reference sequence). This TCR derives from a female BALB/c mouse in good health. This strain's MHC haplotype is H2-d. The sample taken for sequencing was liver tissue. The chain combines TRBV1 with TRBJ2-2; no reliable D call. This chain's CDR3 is CTCSAGQNTGQLYF. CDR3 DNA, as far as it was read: TGCACCTGCAGTGCAGGGCAAAACACCGGGCAGCTCTAC.